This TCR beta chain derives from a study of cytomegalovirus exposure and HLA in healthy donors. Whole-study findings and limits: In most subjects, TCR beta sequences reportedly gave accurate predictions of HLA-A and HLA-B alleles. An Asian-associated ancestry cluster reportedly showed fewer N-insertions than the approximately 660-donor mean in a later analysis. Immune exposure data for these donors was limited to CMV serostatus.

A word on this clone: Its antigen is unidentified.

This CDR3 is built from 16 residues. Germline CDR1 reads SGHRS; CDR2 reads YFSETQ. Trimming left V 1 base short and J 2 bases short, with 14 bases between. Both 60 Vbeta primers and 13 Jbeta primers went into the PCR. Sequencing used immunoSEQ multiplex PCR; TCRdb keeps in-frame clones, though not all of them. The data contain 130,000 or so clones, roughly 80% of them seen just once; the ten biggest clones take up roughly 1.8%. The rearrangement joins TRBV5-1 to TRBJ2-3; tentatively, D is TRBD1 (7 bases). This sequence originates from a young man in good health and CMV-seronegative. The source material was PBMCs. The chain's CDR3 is CASSLWAGGTTDTQYF. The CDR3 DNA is TGCGCCAGCAGCTTGTGGGCAGGGGGGACCACAGATACGCAGTATTTT.